These 22 T cell receptor beta chains were all obtained from the same sample, sequenced in a study of early T cells in non-severe SARS-CoV-2 infection. MiXCR was run by TCRdb on the 5' RACE reads, yielding one entry per CDR3 protein. In the table there are about 76,000 distinct CDR3 sequences, 11% of which are singletons. Sequencing was performed on whole blood. All receptors come from an adult who was a healthcare worker with PCR-confirmed SARS-CoV-2 infection or an uninfected control (not recorded which).

The rearrangement uses TRBV2 and TRBJ1-6; D is perhaps TRBD1 (6 bases). In germline, CDR1 is SNHLY, CDR2 FYNNEI. CDR3 length: 15 residues. Trimming removed 10 bases at V and 4 bases at J, with 17 bases between. CDR3 region: CATQGGLPYNSPLHF. The CDR3 DNA is TGTGCCACCCAAGGGGGGTTACCTTATAATTCACCCCTCCACTTT.

The V gene is TRBV29-1, the J gene TRBJ2-3; D unclear. Trimming stripped 4 bases from V and 5 bases from J, with 7 bases between. CDR1 is SQVTM, CDR2 ANQGSEA, per germline. The CDR3 totals 11 residues. The chain's CDR3 is CSVGGRDTQYF. CDR3 DNA sequence: TGCAGCGTTGGAGGAAGAGATACGCAGTATTTT.

This clonotype was seen repeatedly, ten times or more. The CDR3 is CASSSTRGSYNEQFF. The DNA for the CDR3 is TGTGCCAGCAGCTCGACCCGAGGTTCCTACAATGAGCAGTTCTTC. This chain uses TRBV7-6 with TRBJ2-1; D gene unclear. Per the germline V gene, CDR1 is SGHVS and CDR2 is FNYEAQ. The V and J ends lost 4 bases and 1 base respectively, with 11 bases between them. CDR3 size: 15 residues. The full variable domain, completed using reference TRBV7-6 and TRBJ2-1, is GAGVSQSPRYKVTKRGQDVALRCDPISGHVSLYWYRQALGQGPEFLTYFNYEAQQDKSGLPNDRFSAERPEGSISTLTIQRTEQRDSAMYRCASSSTRGSYNEQFFGPGTRLTVL.

A remark on this clonotype: This may be a read error, as it is one base from a much larger clone. The chain joins TRBV12-3 or TRBV12-4 to TRBJ1-1; a possible D gene is TRBD1 (5 bases). Between the trimmed V and J ends, which lost 10 bases and 0 bases, there was a span of 18 bases. This CDR3 is built from 15 residues. This CDR3 reads CANRRGTGMNTEAFF. The CDR3 DNA follows: TGTGCCAACAGGCGAGGTACGGGAATGAACACTGAAGCTTTCTTT.

The chain recombines TRBV18 with TRBJ2-7, with D perhaps TRBD2 (6 bases). The ends were cut back, 0 bases at V and 4 bases at J, with 13 bases in the middle. CDR3 length: 15 residues. Looked up from germline, CDR1 is KGHSH and CDR2 is LQKENI. The DNA for the CDR3 is TGTGCCAGCTCACCACCAGGAGAGGGGAGGTACGAGCAGTACTTC. Translation gives CASSPPGEGRYEQYF.

The rearrangement uses TRBV9 and TRBJ2-7, with 9 bases matching TRBD1. Germline V CDR1 and CDR2: SGDLS, YYNGEE. This CDR3 region has 14 residues. V shed 0 bases and J 3 bases; nucleotides not matched to a gene: 1. In DNA, the CDR3 is TGTGCCAGCAGCGTAGGGACAGGGGACTACGAGCAGTACTTC. Translation gives CASSVGTGDYEQYF.

The sample holds many counts of this clonotype. This chain uses TRBV4-3 with TRBJ2-7; 8 nucleotides line up with TRBD2. With 5 bases clipped from V and 4 bases from J, the junction kept 7 bases outside the gene matches. CDR1 is LGHNA and CDR2 is YSLEER in the germline V gene. This CDR3 has 14 amino acids. The CDR3 DNA follows: TGCGCCAGCAGCGTCCAGCGGGGGAGGTACGAGCAGTACTTC. Translation gives CASSVQRGRYEQYF.

The rearrangement joins TRBV11-2 to TRBJ2-7; 14 positions match TRBD2. The CDR3 consists of 17 residues. V shed 0 bases and J 4 bases; nucleotides not matched to a gene: 5. CDR1 and CDR2 from the germline V gene are SGHAT and FQNNGV. The CDR3: CASSLETGTSGGYEQYF. The CDR3 DNA sequence: TGTGCCAGCAGCTTAGAGACTGGGACTAGCGGGGGATACGAGCAGTACTTC.

J is TRBJ2-5 and V is TRBV7-9, with D possibly being TRBD1 or TRBD2 (5 bases each). From germline, CDR1 is SEHNR and CDR2 FQNEAQ (reference sequence). Trimming took off 4 bases at V and 1 base at J, with 7 bases between the two ends. CDR3 length: 13 residues. In nucleotides, the CDR3 is TGTGCCAGCAGCTGGGGGACCCAAGAGACCCAGTACTTC. It translates to CASSWGTQETQYF.

In its sample, this clonotype was seen a few times. The chain employs TRBV18 and TRBJ1-1; a weak D match, TRBD1 (5 bases). Germline-derived CDR1 and CDR2 are KGHSH and LQKENI. This CDR3 is 15 amino acids long. With 2 bases removed from V and 1 base from J, the gap between germline ends came to 11 bases. The DNA of the CDR3 is TGTGCCAGCTCACCAAGGCAGGGAACGAACACTGAAGCTTTCTTT. Protein: CASSPRQGTNTEAFF.

This clonotype was recorded at least ten times. The chain uses TRBV3-1 and TRBJ2-5; 8 bases align to TRBD1. CDR3 length: 14 residues. V dropped 4 bases and J dropped 4; count of bases not matched to a gene: 5. Germline V gives CDR1 LGHDT, CDR2 YNNKEL (reference sequence). The chain's CDR3 is CASSLGTGGETQYF. Here the CDR3 DNA reads TGTGCCAGCAGCCTGGGGACAGGCGGAGAGACCCAGTACTTC.

This clonotype was observed many times. This rearrangement joins TRBV6-2 or TRBV6-3 to TRBJ1-5, with TRBD1 matching 8 bases. The trim removed 6 bases at V and 4 bases at J, leaving 8 bases unmatched. Germline CDR1 is MNHEY and CDR2 is SVGEGT. This CDR3 spans 15 amino acids. The CDR3: CASRRTTGGNQPQHF. Here the CDR3 DNA reads TGTGCCAGCAGGCGGACCACAGGGGGAAATCAGCCCCAGCATTTT.

This clonotype came up a few times. V usage is TRBV12-3 or TRBV12-4 and J usage is TRBJ2-7; D not certain. The V gene lost 6 bases and the J gene lost 6 bases, with 12 bases spanning the gap. The CDR3 covers 12 residues. CDR3 in DNA: TGTGCCAGCAGGCCCGGGTTGGGCGAGCAGTACTTC. Its protein product is CASRPGLGEQYF.

The table lists this clonotype with many counts. The chain is built from TRBV7-2 and TRBJ2-1; a weak D match, TRBD2 (7 bases). The V end was cut by 7 bases, the J end by 4 bases, with 14 bases between. Germline V CDR1 and CDR2: SGHTA, FQGNSA. This CDR3 has 14 amino acids. The CDR3 protein is CASTRGLPYNEQFF. Here the CDR3 DNA reads TGTGCCAGCACCAGGGGACTACCTTACAATGAGCAGTTCTTC. The variable domain in full, completed from reference TRBV7-2 and TRBJ2-1, reads GAGVSQSPSNKVTEKGKDVELRCDPISGHTALYWYRQSLGQGLEFLIYFQGNSAPDKSGLPSDRFSAERTGGSVSTLTIQRTQQEDSAVYLCASTRGLPYNEQFFGPGTRLTVL.

The chain recombines TRBV5-6 with TRBJ1-2, with D unclear. This CDR3 has 13 residues. V lost 7 bases and J lost 4, with 14 bases in between. Germline V lookup: CDR1 SGHDT, CDR2 YYEEEE. The CDR3: CASCYRAIYGYTF. Here the CDR3 DNA reads TGTGCCAGCTGCTATAGGGCAATCTATGGCTACACCTTC.

Only a few counts were recorded for this clonotype. The chain carries TRBV7-8 and TRBJ2-1; perhaps TRBD2 as D (6 bases). CDR3 length: 15 residues. Per the germline V gene, CDR1 is SGHVS and CDR2 is FQNEAQ. V was cut by 0 bases and J by 11 bases, with 17 bases left in between. The CDR3, as DNA: TGTGCCAGCAGCTTAGCTCCCCGTGGGGACTTTCAGCAGTTCTTC. Amino acid sequence: CASSLAPRGDFQQFF.

This clonotype was seen at least ten times. The chain uses TRBV7-6 and TRBJ2-3, with a tentative D call TRBD1 (5 bases). Trimming shortened V by 3 bases and J by 3 bases, and 7 bases separated the two germline ends. Germline CDR1 reads SGHVS; CDR2 reads FNYEAQ. The CDR3 consists of 13 residues. CDR3 bases: TGTGCCAGCAGCTTTCAGGGAACAGATACGCAGTATTTT. Residues: CASSFQGTDTQYF.

This clonotype came up a few times. The chain has TRBV4-1 and TRBJ1-3, with D unclear. Per germline, CDR1 MGHRA and CDR2 YSYEKL. This CDR3 contains 18 residues. The germline V and J ends were trimmed by 1 base and 3 bases, with 19 bases remaining between them. CDR3 DNA: TGCGCCAGCAGCCAAGTGGATATGGGTGTGGTTGGTGGAAACACCATATATTTT. Amino acids: CASSQVDMGVVGGNTIYF.

Notes on this clonotype: A much more abundant neighbour one base away suggests this may be a read error. The DNA of the CDR3 is TGTGCCAGTGGCCGGACTGTCTACGAGCAGTACTTC. Residues: CASGRTVYEQYF. This chain joins TRBV19 and TRBJ2-7, with TRBD2 as a possible D gene (5 bases). The CDR3 loop spans 12 amino acids. V was shortened by 8 bases and J by 3 bases, with 11 bases between the two germline ends. The germline CDR1 and CDR2 sequences are LNHDA and SQIVND (reference sequence).

This clonotype showed up many times. The chain couples TRBV20-1 to TRBJ1-5, with a possible D match to TRBD1 (5 bases). Germline CDR1 reads DFQATT; CDR2 reads SNEGSKA (reference sequence). The CDR3 covers 13 residues. The V end was cut by 6 bases, the J end by 1 base, with 10 bases between. CDR3 region: CSAAGLSNQPQHF. In DNA form, the CDR3 reads TGCAGTGCGGCAGGGTTGAGCAATCAGCCCCAGCATTTT.

This chain links TRBV7-2 with TRBJ1-2; D gene unclear. V dropped 5 bases and J dropped 0 bases, with 10 bases sitting between them. The CDR3 sequence is 14 residues long. CDR1 SGHTA and CDR2 FQGNSA come from the germline V gene. The CDR3 DNA reads as TGTGCCAGCAGCCCGCCTGCCTCTAACTATGGCTACACCTTC. It specifies CASSPPASNYGYTF.

This clonotype showed up just a few times. The chain has TRBV29-1 and TRBJ1-2; possible D gene TRBD1, 6 bases. V gave up 4 bases and J gave up 8 bases, with 11 bases separating them. CDR3 length: 11 amino acids. Germline values: CDR1 SQVTM, CDR2 ANQGSEA. This chain's CDR3 is CSVVRDTGYTF. DNA for the CDR3: TGCAGCGTTGTGAGGGACACAGGCTACACCTTC.